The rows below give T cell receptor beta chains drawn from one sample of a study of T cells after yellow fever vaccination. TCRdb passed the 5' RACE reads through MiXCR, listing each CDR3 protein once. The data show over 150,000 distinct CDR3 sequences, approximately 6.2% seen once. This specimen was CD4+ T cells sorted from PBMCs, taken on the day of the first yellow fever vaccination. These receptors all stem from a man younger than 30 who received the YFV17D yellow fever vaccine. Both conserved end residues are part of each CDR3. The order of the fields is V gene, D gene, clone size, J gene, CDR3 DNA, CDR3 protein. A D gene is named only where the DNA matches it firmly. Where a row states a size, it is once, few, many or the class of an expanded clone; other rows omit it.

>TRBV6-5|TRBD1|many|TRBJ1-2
TGTGCCAGCAGTTACGCGGGACAGGGGGCCGCCTATGGCTACACCTTC
CASSYAGQGAAYGYTF
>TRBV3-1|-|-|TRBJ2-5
TGTGCCAGCAGCCAGCAGGTCCTTTGGCAGGAGACCCAGTACTTC
CASSQQVLWQETQYF
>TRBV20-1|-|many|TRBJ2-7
TGCAGCTCCGGACCGGGCTACGAGCAGTACTTC
CSSGPGYEQYF
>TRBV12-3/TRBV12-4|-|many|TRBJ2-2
TGCGCCAGCAGCTTCGGAGGCAACACCGGGGAGCTGTTTTTT
CASSFGGNTGELFF
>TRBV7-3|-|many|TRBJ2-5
TGTGCCAGCAGCTTAAGTAGACAAGAGACCCAGTACTTC
CASSLSRQETQYF
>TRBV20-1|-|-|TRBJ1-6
TGCAGTGCTAGGAAGACCTATAATTCACCCCTCCACTTT
CSARKTYNSPLHF
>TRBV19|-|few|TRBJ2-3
TGTGCCAGTAGTCCTCCGGGCCGACGAGATACGCAGTATTTT
CASSPPGRRDTQYF
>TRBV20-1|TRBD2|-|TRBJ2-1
TGCAGTGCTGGGTACCGTAGCGGGGGATCTCGTGGGTTGTACAATGAGCAGTTCTTC
CSAGYRSGGSRGLYNEQFF
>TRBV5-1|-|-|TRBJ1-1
TGCGCCAGCAGCTTCCGACAGACCACTCACATGAACACTGAAGCTTTCTTT
CASSFRQTTHMNTEAFF
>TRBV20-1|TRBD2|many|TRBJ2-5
TGCAGTGCTAGAGACCCGGTCGGGGGGAAAGAGACCCAGTACTTC
CSARDPVGGKETQYF
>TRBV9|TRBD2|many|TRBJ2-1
TGTGCCAGCAGCGCGGGACTAAGGTACAATGAGCAGTTCTTC
CASSAGLRYNEQFF
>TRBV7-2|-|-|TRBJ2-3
TGTGCCAGCAGACCGGGACTGAGTCAAGATACGCAGTATTTT
CASRPGLSQDTQYF
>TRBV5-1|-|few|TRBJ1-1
TGCGCCAGCAGCTTGCCGGACAGCAACACTGAAGCTTTCTTT
CASSLPDSNTEAFF
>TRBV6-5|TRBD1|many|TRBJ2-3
TGTGCCAGCAGTTCACAGGGGGTCACGCAGTATTTT
CASSSQGVTQYF
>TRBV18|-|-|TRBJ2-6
TGTGCCAGCTCACCCCAGTGGGGCGGAAACTCTGGGGCCAACGTCCTGACTTTC
CASSPQWGGNSGANVLTF
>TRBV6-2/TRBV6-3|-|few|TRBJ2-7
TGTGCCAGCAGTGCCCGACAGTTCGTGGAGCAGTACTTC
CASSARQFVEQYF
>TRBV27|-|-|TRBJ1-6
TGTGCCAGCAGTTTCGGGCCAGTTTCACCCCTCCACTTT
CASSFGPVSPLHF
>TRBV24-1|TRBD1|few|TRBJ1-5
TGTGCCACCAGTGACACGACAGGGTCGGCTCAGCCCCAGCATTTT
CATSDTTGSAQPQHF
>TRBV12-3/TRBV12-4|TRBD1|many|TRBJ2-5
TGTGCCAGCAGTCCGGGACAGGTTGAGACCCAGTACTTC
CASSPGQVETQYF
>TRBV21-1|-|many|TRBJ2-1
TGTGCCAGCAGCAAAGGGCAGGTCCGAGTCAATGAGCAGTTCTTC
CASSKGQVRVNEQFF
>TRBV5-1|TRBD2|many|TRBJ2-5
TGCGCCAGCAGCTTGGCCCCGACTAGCGGGGGGACCCAGTACTTC
CASSLAPTSGGTQYF